This T cell receptor (beta chain) was obtained from a study of blood T cell repertoires in COVID-19. About the study: The United States, Italy and Spain were the sources of the acute and convalescent COVID-19 samples. PBMCs, B-cell-depleted T cells, or T cells provided the cDNA or gDNA that made up the material.

In the source study's methods: Estimation of nucleated cell counts relied on the amplification of reference gene primers. Only in-frame clones appear in the TCRdb table, and some are missing; sequencing was by immunoSEQ multiplex PCR. Clonal size and the V and J genes are those of that table, whereas D and trimming came from the DNA. Here the sample spans 120,000 or so clones, 70% to 80% being singletons. The receptor's source is a man between 40 and 49 years old with active or convalescent COVID-19. Sequenced material: peripheral blood.

The CDR3 bases are TGTGCCAGCGCACTTGGGGCGCAGGGTTCACCCCTCCACTTT. As protein: CASALGAQGSPLHF. The chain couples TRBV6-5 to TRBJ1-6; weak D call: TRBD1 (5 bases). The V gene lost 8 bases and the J gene lost 9 bases, with 17 bases spanning the gap. The CDR3 runs 14 residues. CDR1 MNHEY and CDR2 SVGAGI come from the germline V gene.